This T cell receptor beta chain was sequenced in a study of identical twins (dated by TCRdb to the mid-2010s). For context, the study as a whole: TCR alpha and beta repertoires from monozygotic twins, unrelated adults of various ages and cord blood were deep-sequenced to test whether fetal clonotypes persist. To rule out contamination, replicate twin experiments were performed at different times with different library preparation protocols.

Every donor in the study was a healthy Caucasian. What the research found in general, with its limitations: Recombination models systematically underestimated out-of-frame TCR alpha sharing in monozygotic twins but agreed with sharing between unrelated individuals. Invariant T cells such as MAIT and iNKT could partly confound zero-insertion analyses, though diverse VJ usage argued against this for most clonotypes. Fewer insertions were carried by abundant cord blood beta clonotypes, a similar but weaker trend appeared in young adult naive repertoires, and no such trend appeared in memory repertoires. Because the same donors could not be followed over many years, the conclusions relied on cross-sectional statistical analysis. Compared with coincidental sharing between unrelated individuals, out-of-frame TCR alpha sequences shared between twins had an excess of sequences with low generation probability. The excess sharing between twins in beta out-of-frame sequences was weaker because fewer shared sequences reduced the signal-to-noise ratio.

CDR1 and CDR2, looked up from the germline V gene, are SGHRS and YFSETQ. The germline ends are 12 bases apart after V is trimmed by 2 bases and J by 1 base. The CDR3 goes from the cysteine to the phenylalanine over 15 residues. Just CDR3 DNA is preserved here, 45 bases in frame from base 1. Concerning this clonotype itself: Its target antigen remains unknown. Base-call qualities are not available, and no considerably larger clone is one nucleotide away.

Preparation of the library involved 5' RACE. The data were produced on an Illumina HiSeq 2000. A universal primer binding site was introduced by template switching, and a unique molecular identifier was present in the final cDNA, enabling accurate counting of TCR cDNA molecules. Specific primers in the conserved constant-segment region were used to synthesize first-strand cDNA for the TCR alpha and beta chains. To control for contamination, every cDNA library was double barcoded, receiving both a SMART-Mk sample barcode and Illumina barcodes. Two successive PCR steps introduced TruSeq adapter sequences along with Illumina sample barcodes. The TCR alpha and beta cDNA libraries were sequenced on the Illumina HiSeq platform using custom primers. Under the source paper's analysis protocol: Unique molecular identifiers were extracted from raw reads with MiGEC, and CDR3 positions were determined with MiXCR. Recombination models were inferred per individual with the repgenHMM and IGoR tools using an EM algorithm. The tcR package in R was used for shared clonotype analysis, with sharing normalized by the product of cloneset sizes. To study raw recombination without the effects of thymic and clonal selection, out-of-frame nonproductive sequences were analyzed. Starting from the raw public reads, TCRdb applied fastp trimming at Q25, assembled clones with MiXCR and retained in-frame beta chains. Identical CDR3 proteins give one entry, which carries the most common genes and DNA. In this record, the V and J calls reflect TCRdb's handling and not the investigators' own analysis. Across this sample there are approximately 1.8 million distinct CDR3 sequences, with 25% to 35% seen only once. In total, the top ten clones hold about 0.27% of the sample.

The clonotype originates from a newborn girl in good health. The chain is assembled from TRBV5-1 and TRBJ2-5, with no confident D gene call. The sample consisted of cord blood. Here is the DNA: TGCGCCAGCAGCTTTGAACCAGACTCCCAAGAGACCCAGTACTTC. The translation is CASSFEPDSQETQYF.